The sequence of this T cell receptor beta chain was determined in a study of cytomegalovirus exposure and HLA in healthy donors. Study-level points and caveats: It was reported that the classifier diagnosed cytomegalovirus status with high specificity and sensitivity in both the original and validation cohorts. Three CMV-associated chains proved CMV antigen-specific in vitro. The study designated 164 TCR beta chains cytomegalovirus-associated. First-cohort TCR clusters were later found to tend to co-occur in the roughly 110 validation repertoires.

The CDR3 runs 15 residues. The germline gives CDR1 MNHNS, CDR2 SASEGT. J lost 10 bases, V lost 8 bases, and 12 bases had no gene match. This table comes from immunoSEQ multiplex PCR, and its TCRdb copy is limited to in-frame clones, with some not included. This sample has about 78,000 clones; 90% to 97% occur once, and the top ten carry 1.6%. As regards this clone: Its antigen is unidentified.

The chain carries TRBV6-1 and TRBJ2-1, with 12 bases that match TRBD1. This receptor was obtained from a man aged 18 to 30 in good health and CMV-seropositive. Sequences were obtained from PBMCs. The CDR3 here is CASRLGTGGAGEQFF. CDR3 sequence (DNA): TGTGCCAGCCGCCTGGGGACAGGGGGCGCAGGGGAGCAGTTCTTC.